This TCR beta chain came from a study of T cell changes during pregnancy in multiple sclerosis. The V gene end was trimmed by 6 bases and the J gene end by 8 bases; junction bases not matched to a gene: 7. This CDR3 region has 13 residues. Per the germline V gene, CDR1 is LNHDA and CDR2 is SQIVND (reference sequence). Only in-frame clones appear in the TCRdb table, and some are missing; sequencing was by immunoSEQ multiplex PCR. The sample has 56,000 or so clones, 85% to 95% seen once. The TCR originated in a female donor with multiple sclerosis, enrolled in a pregnancy study. The V call is TRBV19, the J call TRBJ2-1; 7 bases are a match to TRBD2. The starting material was CD4+ T cells from peripheral blood mononuclear cells, obtained in the third trimester of pregnancy. CDR3 sequence reads: CASSSGLMDEQFF. The CDR3 nucleotides are TGTGCCAGTAGCTCGGGACTAATGGATGAGCAGTTCTTC.